The T cell receptor beta chain under discussion was sequenced for a study of blood T cells in healthy people across ages. Study outcomes and limitations: Donor CMV infection status was unknown, possibly confounding age-related changes in expanded clonotypes.

V shed 3 bases and J 9 bases; nucleotides not matched to a gene: 11. The CDR3 spans 15 residues. Germline V gives CDR1 SGHRS, CDR2 YFSETQ. PCR was performed a second time for about 7 to 12 cycles using a sample-barcoded 5' primer and a J-beta primer mix. One entry per CDR3 protein results from TCRdb running MiXCR on the 5' RACE reads. The data show about 2 million distinct CDR3 sequences, with less than 50% seen just once and less than 2.5% held by the top ten. Concerning this clonotype itself: Its specificity is not known.

V usage is TRBV5-1 and J usage is TRBJ2-1; 8 bases map to TRBD1. Sequenced input: blood. The receptor was derived from a woman in her thirties or forties in good health. The CDR3 coding sequence is TGCGCCAGCAGCTCTGGACAGGGTCCGTCGAGTGAGCAGTTCTTC. Translating gives CASSSGQGPSSEQFF. Filled out from reference TRBV5-1 and TRBJ2-1, the complete variable domain reads KAGVTQTPRYLIKTRGQQVTLSCSPISGHRSVSWYQQTPGQGLQFLFEYFSETQRNKGNFPGRFSGRQFSNSRSEMNVSTLELGDSALYLCASSSGQGPSSEQFFGPGTRLTVL.